These 7 T cell receptor beta chains were sequenced from one sample in a study of technical replicates of blood from four donors. Using immunoSEQ multiplex PCR, the repertoire was profiled, and TCRdb retains in-frame clones only, with some absent. Of about 68,000 clones in the sample, 95% to 97% are singletons; the top ten hold about 0.26%. The sample was T cells isolated from PBMCs. These receptors were obtained from a human donor in good health.

This sequence joins TRBV27 and TRBJ2-2; D may be TRBD1 (6 bases). The CDR3 length is 13 residues. The V end lost 11 bases, the J end lost 0 bases, and 10 bases lay between the germline ends. The germline V gene encodes CDR1 MNHEY and CDR2 SMNVEV (reference sequence). CDR3 DNA sequence: TGTGCCGGACAGTTTGCGAACACCGGGGAGCTGTTTTTT. Its protein product is CAGQFANTGELFF.

The chain carries TRBV27 and TRBJ1-5; possibly TRBD1 for D (5 bases). This CDR3 spans 14 amino acids. Germline CDR1 reads MNHEY; CDR2 reads SMNVEV (reference sequence). The V end lost 5 bases, the J end lost 4 bases, and 12 bases lay between the germline ends. CDR3 bases: TGTGCCAGCAGTCTCCAGGGTTTAAATCAGCCCCAGCATTTT. As protein: CASSLQGLNQPQHF.

This sequence joins TRBV27 and TRBJ2-5; 9 bases are a match to TRBD2. This CDR3 comprises 14 residues. The trim removed 5 bases at V and 3 bases at J, leaving 4 bases unmatched. Germline V gene data show CDR1 as MNHEY and CDR2 as SMNVEV (reference sequence). CDR3 DNA sequence: TGTGCCAGCAGTAATAGCGGGAGTGAAGAGACCCAGTACTTC. Its protein product is CASSNSGSEETQYF.

This rearrangement joins TRBV10-3 to TRBJ1-3, with unresolved D. There are 12 residues in the CDR3. V was pared by 10 bases and J by 6 bases, with 13 bases between. CDR1 ENHRY and CDR2 SYGVKD come from the germline V gene. The CDR3 spells CATSPGVNTIYF. DNA for the CDR3: TGTGCCACCTCCCCTGGAGTAAACACCATATATTTT.

This sequence joins TRBV5-1 and TRBJ2-7, with D maybe TRBD1 (5 bases). CDR1 and CDR2 (germline): SGHRS, YFSETQ. Trimming cost V 5 bases and J 0 bases, with 15 bases left between them. CDR3 length equals 15 residues. The CDR3 DNA follows: TGCGCCAGCAGTCGAGCCTCGCAGGGCTCCTACGAGCAGTACTTC. Translated: CASSRASQGSYEQYF.

The chain has TRBV5-6 and TRBJ2-2; D gene uncertain. The V gene lost 4 bases and the J gene lost 5 bases, with 3 bases spanning the gap. This CDR3 comprises 11 residues. Germline V gene data show CDR1 as SGHDT and CDR2 as YYEEEE. The CDR3 bases are TGTGCCAGCAGCACAACCGGGGAGCTGTTTTTT. Its protein is CASSTTGELFF.

The gene calls are TRBV29-1 and TRBJ1-3; TRBD1 is a possible D gene (6 bases). Per the germline V gene, CDR1 is SQVTM and CDR2 is ANQGSEA. V lost 4 bases and J lost 4, with 23 bases in between. The CDR3 contains 17 residues. The CDR3, as DNA: TGCAGCGTTGTGGGGGCCCAAGGGCAGGGCGCAGGAAACACCATATATTTT. Protein product: CSVVGAQGQGAGNTIYF.